The present T cell receptor beta chain was sequenced within a study of blood T cell repertoires in COVID-19. At the level of the study: The study drew acute and convalescent COVID-19 samples from the United States, Italy and Spain.

In Seattle, patients joined the study during active infection and were tracked longitudinally. The CDR3 has 15 amino acids. Germline V gene data show CDR1 as SGHTA and CDR2 as FQGNSA. Unmatched junction bases numbered 4, after V lost 1 base and J lost 5 bases. This table comes from immunoSEQ multiplex PCR, and its TCRdb copy is limited to in-frame clones, with some not included. The sample includes just under 350,000 clones, more than 75% of them seen just once. V and J are TRBV7-2 and TRBJ2-7; 11 bases match TRBD1. Sequencing was done on a sample of peripheral blood. The clonotype originates from a woman aged 50 to 60 with COVID-19, enrolled during active disease. The CDR3 loop is CASSLEGQGVHEQYF. CDR3 nucleotides: TGTGCCAGCAGCTTAGAGGGACAGGGGGTTCACGAGCAGTACTTC.